This is a list of T cell receptor beta chains from one sample in a study of PD-1 blockade in classical Hodgkin lymphoma. This table comes from immunoSEQ multiplex PCR, and its TCRdb copy is limited to in-frame clones, with some not included. The table includes fewer than 35,000 clones, about 94% detected once. The sample was CD4+ T cells from blood, taken before the fourth cycle of nivolumab. Every receptor here comes from a human donor with classical Hodgkin lymphoma. The CDR3 runs from the conserved cysteine through the conserved F or W. D genes are given only for firm matches. Clone size is shown for a subset of rows, as once, few, many or a class of expanded clone.

TRBJ2-7	TRBD2	TRBV19	.	CASSTTRGRRLAGEVGEQYF	TGTGCCAGTAGTACGACCAGGGGGCGAAGACTAGCGGGAGAGGTGGGCGAGCAGTACTTC
TRBJ1-4	.	TRBV11-2	.	CASSTNSVGEKLFF	TGTGCCAGCAGCACTAACTCGGTAGGCGAAAAACTGTTTTTT
TRBJ1-1	.	TRBV27	.	CASSTRSGRGTEAFF	TGTGCCAGCAGTACAAGAAGCGGGAGAGGTACTGAAGCTTTCTTT
TRBJ2-1	TRBD1	TRBV10-3	.	CAINPGQGDPSYNEQFF	TGTGCCATCAACCCAGGACAGGGGGATCCCTCCTACAATGAGCAGTTCTTC
TRBJ2-1	.	TRBV11-3	.	CASSLRETHEQFF	TGTGCCAGCAGCTTAAGGGAGACGCATGAGCAGTTCTTC
TRBJ1-3	TRBD1	TRBV10-3	.	CAIRAPDRGFYSGNTIYF	TGTGCCATCAGGGCTCCGGACAGGGGTTTTTACTCTGGAAACACCATATATTTT
TRBJ1-1	.	TRBV6-4	once	CASSAWAPLGVTEAFF	TGTGCCAGCAGTGCATGGGCACCCCTCGGAGTCACTGAAGCTTTCTTT
TRBJ2-7	.	TRBV15	.	CATTQGRGSGPHEQYF	TGTGCCACCACCCAAGGGAGAGGGAGTGGGCCGCACGAGCAGTACTTC
TRBJ1-5	TRBD1	TRBV19	.	CASSRSRDRANQPQHF	TGTGCCAGTAGTAGAAGCCGGGACAGGGCCAATCAGCCCCAGCATTTT
TRBJ2-7	TRBD2	TRBV7-9	.	CASSFSGSPAGSYEQYF	TGTGCCAGCAGCTTTAGCGGGTCCCCGGCCGGGTCCTACGAGCAGTACTTC
TRBJ2-7	TRBD2	TRBV30	.	CAWAAGLAAQREQYF	TGTGCCTGGGCGGCGGGTCTAGCGGCGCAACGGGAGCAGTACTTC
TRBJ2-5	.	TRBV1	.	CTSSQAPGGLYQETQYF	TGCACCAGCAGCCAAGCGCCAGGGGGACTGTACCAAGAGACCCAGTACTTC
TRBJ1-2	TRBD1	TRBV11-2	.	CASRTSAGGGWGYTF	TGTGCCAGCAGAACATCGGCAGGGGGCGGTTGGGGCTACACCTTC
TRBJ2-7	.	TRBV7-2	.	CASSPVSGFPPYEQYF	TGTGCCAGCAGCCCAGTCTCCGGTTTTCCGCCCTACGAGCAGTACTTC
TRBJ1-1	TRBD1	TRBV28	.	CASSLSGTGNAFF	TGTGCCAGCAGTTTGTCCGGGACAGGGAATGCTTTCTTT
TRBJ1-3	.	TRBV2	.	CASSDGGGSSRNTIYF	TGTGCCAGCAGTGATGGAGGAGGATCAAGTAGAAACACCATATATTTT
TRBJ2-6	TRBD1	TRBV5-6	.	CASSLDRGLVSGANVLTF	TGTGCCAGCAGTTTAGACAGGGGGTTGGTCTCTGGGGCCAACGTCCTGACTTTC
TRBJ1-5	.	TRBV5-1	.	CASSLYSNQPQHF	TGCGCCAGCAGCTTGTATAGCAATCAGCCCCAGCATTTT
TRBJ2-1	TRBD2	TRBV5-1	once	CASSTSGRSSYNEQFF	TGCGCCAGCAGCACTAGCGGGCGAAGCTCCTACAATGAGCAGTTCTTC
TRBJ1-2	.	TRBV29-1	.	CSVDRGGYTF	TGCAGCGTTGATCGTGGCGGCTACACCTTC
TRBJ2-1	.	TRBV5-1	.	CASSSTLGLLVYNEQFF	TGCGCCAGCAGCTCAACCCTCGGACTGTTGGTCTACAATGAGCAGTTCTTC
TRBJ2-1	TRBD2	TRBV4-2	.	CASSQVAKLAGRDNEQFF	TGTGCCAGCAGCCAAGTGGCGAAACTAGCGGGGCGAGACAATGAGCAGTTCTTC
TRBJ1-1	.	TRBV30	.	CAWIAPQRLNTEAFF	TGTGCCTGGATAGCCCCACAGAGATTGAACACTGAAGCTTTCTTT
TRBJ1-6	.	TRBV18	once	CASSPQQSDSPLHF	TGTGCCAGCTCACCACAGCAGTCGGATTCACCCCTCCACTTT
TRBJ2-6	TRBD2	TRBV7-6	.	CASSTAGGSGANVLTF	TGTGCCAGCAGCACAGCGGGGGGCTCTGGGGCCAACGTCCTGACTTTC
TRBJ1-5	.	TRBV6-1	.	CASSGESGQGFNQPQHF	TGTGCCAGCAGTGGTGAAAGTGGGCAAGGATTCAATCAGCCCCAGCATTTT
TRBJ2-2	TRBD1	TRBV10-3	.	CAISERQGSDTGELFF	TGTGCCATCAGTGAGAGACAGGGGTCGGACACCGGGGAGCTGTTTTTT
TRBJ2-4	TRBD1	TRBV5-1	.	CASSLEVTGQGGNIQYF	TGCGCCAGCAGCTTGGAGGTTACGGGACAGGGGGGAAACATTCAGTACTTC
TRBJ2-3	TRBD2	TRBV10-3	.	CAIASGRAGDTQYF	TGTGCCATCGCTAGCGGGAGGGCCGGAGATACGCAGTATTTT
TRBJ2-7	.	TRBV28	.	CASSLNRASSYEQYF	TGTGCCAGCAGTTTAAACCGGGCTAGTAGCTACGAGCAGTACTTC
TRBJ2-1	TRBD1	TRBV5-5	.	CASSQEDRDGFF	TGTGCCAGCAGCCAAGAGGACAGGGACGGGTTCTTC
TRBJ2-2	TRBD2	TRBV5-4	once	CASSLPSGSGTGELFF	TGTGCCAGCAGCTTGCCCAGCGGGAGTGGCACCGGGGAGCTGTTTTTT
TRBJ1-1	.	TRBV19	.	CASGETRNTEAFF	TGTGCCAGTGGGGAAACAAGGAACACTGAAGCTTTCTTT
TRBJ1-1	.	TRBV6-5	.	CASRSRRVAATEAFF	TGTGCCAGCAGATCACGACGTGTGGCGGCCACTGAAGCTTTCTTT
TRBJ2-3	.	TRBV18	.	CASSPPKYF	TGTGCCAGCTCACCACCAAAGTATTTT
TRBJ1-5	.	TRBV27	once	CASSLEEGIQPQHF	TGTGCCAGCAGTTTAGAGGAGGGTATTCAGCCCCAGCATTTT
TRBJ2-1	TRBD1	TRBV5-1	.	CASSLRMTGEITYNEQFF	TGCGCCAGCAGCTTGCGGATGACAGGGGAGATAACCTACAATGAGCAGTTCTTC
TRBJ1-5	.	TRBV28	.	CASSVPGRDPIGPQHF	TGTGCCAGCAGTGTCCCCGGACGGGACCCAATAGGGCCCCAGCATTTT
TRBJ1-1	.	TRBV21-1	once	CASSPRGLGRGGTEAFF	TGTGCCAGCAGCCCTCGAGGGCTGGGCAGGGGCGGCACTGAAGCTTTCTTT
TRBJ2-7	.	TRBV7-9	.	CASSRTSTEEQYF	TGTGCCAGCAGCAGGACGTCCACCGAGGAGCAGTACTTC
TRBJ1-5	TRBD1	TRBV15	.	CATSPRDRENQPQHF	TGTGCCACCAGCCCCCGGGACAGGGAAAATCAGCCCCAGCATTTT
TRBJ1-2	.	TRBV30	.	CAWSVQQGSSYTF	TGTGCCTGGAGTGTACAACAGGGTAGTAGCTACACCTTC
TRBJ2-7	TRBD2	TRBV18	.	CASSRGLAGVQYEQYF	TGTGCCAGCTCGCGCGGACTAGCGGGAGTACAATACGAGCAGTACTTC
TRBJ2-7	TRBD1	TRBV30	.	CAWRQTGGSYEQYF	TGTGCCTGGAGGCAGACAGGGGGCTCCTACGAGCAGTACTTC
TRBJ1-5	.	TRBV2	.	CASSEGDQPQHF	TGTGCCAGCAGTGAGGGGGATCAGCCCCAGCATTTT
TRBJ1-1	.	TRBV11-2	.	CASSFNGNTEAFF	TGTGCCAGCAGCTTTAACGGCAACACTGAAGCTTTCTTT
TRBJ1-3	.	TRBV10-1	.	CASSGGASGNTIYF	TGCGCCAGCAGTGGGGGGGCCTCTGGAAACACCATATATTTT
TRBJ2-5	TRBD2	TRBV5-1	once	CASSLGGGRTQETQYF	TGCGCCAGCAGCTTGGGGGGCGGGAGGACACAAGAGACCCAGTACTTC
TRBJ1-1	.	TRBV6-6	.	CASSYNRVVTEAFF	TGTGCCAGCAGTTACAACAGGGTGGTCACTGAAGCTTTCTTT
TRBJ2-4	TRBD1	TRBV18	.	CASSPPQGAEVIQYF	TGTGCCAGCTCACCACCACAGGGGGCGGAGGTCATTCAGTACTTC